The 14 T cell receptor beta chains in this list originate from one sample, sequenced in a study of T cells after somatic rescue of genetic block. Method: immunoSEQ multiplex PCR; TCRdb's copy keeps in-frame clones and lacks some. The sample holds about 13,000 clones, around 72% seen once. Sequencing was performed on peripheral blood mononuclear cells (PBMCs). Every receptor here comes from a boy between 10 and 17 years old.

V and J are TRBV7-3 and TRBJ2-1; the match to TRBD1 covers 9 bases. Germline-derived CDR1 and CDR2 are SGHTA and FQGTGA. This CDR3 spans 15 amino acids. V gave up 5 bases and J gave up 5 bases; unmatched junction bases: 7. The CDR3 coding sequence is TGTGCCAGCAGCAAACAGGGGGCTGGAGACAATGAGCAGTTCTTC. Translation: CASSKQGAGDNEQFF.

Here the CDR3 reads CARKPGLAGKSTDTQYF. In nucleotides, the CDR3 is TGTGCCAGAAAACCGGGACTAGCGGGAAAGAGCACAGATACGCAGTATTTT. J is TRBJ2-3 and V is TRBV19; 13 positions match TRBD2. Trimming removed 9 bases from V and 0 bases from J; junction bases left unmatched: 9. The CDR3 totals 17 residues. Germline CDR1 and CDR2: LNHDA and SQIVND (reference sequence).

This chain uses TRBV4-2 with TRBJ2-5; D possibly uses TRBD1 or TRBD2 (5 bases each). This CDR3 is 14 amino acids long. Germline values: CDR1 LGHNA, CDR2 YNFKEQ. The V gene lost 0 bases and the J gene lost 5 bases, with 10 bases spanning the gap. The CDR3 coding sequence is TGTGCCAGCAGCCAAGAGTGGGGGATGGAGACCCAGTACTTC. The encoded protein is CASSQEWGMETQYF.

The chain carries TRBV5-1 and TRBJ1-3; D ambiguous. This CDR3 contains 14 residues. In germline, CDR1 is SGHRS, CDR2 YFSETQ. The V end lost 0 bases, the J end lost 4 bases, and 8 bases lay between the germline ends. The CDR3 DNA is TGCGCCAGCAGCTTGGGGTCGGGAGGAAACACCATATATTTT. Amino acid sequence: CASSLGSGGNTIYF.

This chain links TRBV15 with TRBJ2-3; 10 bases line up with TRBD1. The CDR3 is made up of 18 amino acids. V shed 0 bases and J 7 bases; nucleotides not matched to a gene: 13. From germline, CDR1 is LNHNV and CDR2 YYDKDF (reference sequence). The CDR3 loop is CATSRDPSRRTGGYTQYF. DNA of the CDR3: TGTGCCACCAGCAGAGACCCAAGCCGGAGGACAGGGGGATATACGCAGTATTTT. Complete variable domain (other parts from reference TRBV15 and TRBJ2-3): DAMVIQNPRYQVTQFGKPVTLSCSQTLNHNVMYWYQQKSSQAPKLLFHYYDKDFNNEADTPDNFQSRRPNTSFCFLDIRSPGLGDTAMYLCATSRDPSRRTGGYTQYFGPGTRLTVL.

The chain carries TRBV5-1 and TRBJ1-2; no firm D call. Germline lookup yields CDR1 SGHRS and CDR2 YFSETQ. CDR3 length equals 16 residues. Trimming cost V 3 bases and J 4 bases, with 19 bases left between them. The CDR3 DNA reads TGCGCCAGCAGCTGGAGGGAGGCCGAAGGCCCCTATGGCTACACCTTC. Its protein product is CASSWREAEGPYGYTF.

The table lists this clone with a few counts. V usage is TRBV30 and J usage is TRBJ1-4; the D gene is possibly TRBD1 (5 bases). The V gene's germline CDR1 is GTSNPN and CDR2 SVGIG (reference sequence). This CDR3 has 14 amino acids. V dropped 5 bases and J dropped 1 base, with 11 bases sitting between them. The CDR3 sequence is CAWSEGRTNEKLFF. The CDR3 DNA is TGTGCCTGGTCTGAGGGGAGAACTAATGAAAAACTGTTTTTT.

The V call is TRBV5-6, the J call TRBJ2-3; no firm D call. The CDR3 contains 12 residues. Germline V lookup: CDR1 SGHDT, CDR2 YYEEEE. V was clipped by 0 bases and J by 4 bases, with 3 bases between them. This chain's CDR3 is CASSLAADTQYF. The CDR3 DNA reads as TGTGCCAGCAGCTTGGCCGCAGATACGCAGTATTTT.

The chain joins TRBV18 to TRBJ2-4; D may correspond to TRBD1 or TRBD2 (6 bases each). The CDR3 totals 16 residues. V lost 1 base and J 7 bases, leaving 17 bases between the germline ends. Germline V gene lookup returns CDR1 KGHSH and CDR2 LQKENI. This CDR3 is CASSPRIGGPGNIQYF. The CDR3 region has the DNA TGTGCCAGCTCACCACGGATTGGGGGGCCAGGGAACATTCAGTACTTC.

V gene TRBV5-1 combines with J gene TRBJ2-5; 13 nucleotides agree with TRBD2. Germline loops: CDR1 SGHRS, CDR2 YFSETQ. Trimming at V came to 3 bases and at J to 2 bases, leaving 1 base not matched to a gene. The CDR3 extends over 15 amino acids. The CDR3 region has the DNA TGCGCCAGCAGCTCACTAGCGGGGGGGCAAGAGACCCAGTACTTC. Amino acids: CASSSLAGGQETQYF.

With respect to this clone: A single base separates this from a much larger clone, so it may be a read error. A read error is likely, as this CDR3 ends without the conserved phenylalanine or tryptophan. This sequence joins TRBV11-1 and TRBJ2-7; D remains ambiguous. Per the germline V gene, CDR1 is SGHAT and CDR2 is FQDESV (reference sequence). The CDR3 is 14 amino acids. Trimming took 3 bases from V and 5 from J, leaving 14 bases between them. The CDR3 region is CASSFGPGGHEQYL. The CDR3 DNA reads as TGTGCCAGCAGCTTTGGACCCGGCGGCCACGAGCAGTACCTC.

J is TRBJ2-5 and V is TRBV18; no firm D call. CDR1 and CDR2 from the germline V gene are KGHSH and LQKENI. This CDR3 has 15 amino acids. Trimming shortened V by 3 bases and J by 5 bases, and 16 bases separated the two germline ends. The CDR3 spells CASSPSPAPVETQYF. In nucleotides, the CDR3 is TGTGCCAGCTCACCCTCGCCAGCCCCTGTGGAGACCCAGTACTTC.

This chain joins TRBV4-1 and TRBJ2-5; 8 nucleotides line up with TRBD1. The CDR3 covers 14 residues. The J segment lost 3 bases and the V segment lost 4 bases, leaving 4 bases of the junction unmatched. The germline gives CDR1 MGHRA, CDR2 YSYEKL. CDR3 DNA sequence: TGCGCCAGCAGCCCTGGACAGGGAGAAGAGACCCAGTACTTC. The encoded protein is CASSPGQGEETQYF.

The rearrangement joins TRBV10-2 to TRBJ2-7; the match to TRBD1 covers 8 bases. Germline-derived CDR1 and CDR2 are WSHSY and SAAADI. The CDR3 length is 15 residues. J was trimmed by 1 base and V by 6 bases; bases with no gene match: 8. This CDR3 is CASRDPTGASYEQYF. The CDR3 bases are TGCGCCAGCAGAGATCCGACAGGGGCGTCCTACGAGCAGTACTTC.